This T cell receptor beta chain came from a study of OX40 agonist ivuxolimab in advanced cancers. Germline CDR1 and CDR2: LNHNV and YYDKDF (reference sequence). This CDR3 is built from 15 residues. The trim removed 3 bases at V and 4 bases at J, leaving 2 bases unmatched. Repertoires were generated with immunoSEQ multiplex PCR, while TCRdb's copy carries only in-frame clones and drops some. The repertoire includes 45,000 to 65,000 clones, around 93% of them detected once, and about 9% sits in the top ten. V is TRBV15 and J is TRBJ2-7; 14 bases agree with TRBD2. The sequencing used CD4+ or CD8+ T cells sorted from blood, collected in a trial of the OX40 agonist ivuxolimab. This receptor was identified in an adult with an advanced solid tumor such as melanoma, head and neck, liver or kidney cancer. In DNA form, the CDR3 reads TGTGCCACCAGCAGCGGGACTAGCGGGAGTTACGAGCAGTACTTC. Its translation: CATSSGTSGSYEQYF.